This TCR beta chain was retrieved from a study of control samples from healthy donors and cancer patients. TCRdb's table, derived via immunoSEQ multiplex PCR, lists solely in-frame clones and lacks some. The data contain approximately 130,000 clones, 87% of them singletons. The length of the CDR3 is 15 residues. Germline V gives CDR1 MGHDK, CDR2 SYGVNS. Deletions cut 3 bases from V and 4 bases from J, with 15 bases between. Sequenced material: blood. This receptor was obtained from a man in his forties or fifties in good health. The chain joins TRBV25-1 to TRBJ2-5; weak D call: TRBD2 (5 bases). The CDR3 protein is CASSDGPLGGETQYF. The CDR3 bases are TGTGCCAGCAGTGACGGACCCCTTGGAGGAGAGACCCAGTACTTC. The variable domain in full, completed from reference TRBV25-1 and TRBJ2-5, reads EADIYQTPRYLVIGTGKKITLECSQTMGHDKMYWYQQDPGMELHLIHYSYGVNSTEKGDLSSESTVSRIRTEHFPLTLESARPSHTSQYLCASSDGPLGGETQYFGPGTRLLVL.